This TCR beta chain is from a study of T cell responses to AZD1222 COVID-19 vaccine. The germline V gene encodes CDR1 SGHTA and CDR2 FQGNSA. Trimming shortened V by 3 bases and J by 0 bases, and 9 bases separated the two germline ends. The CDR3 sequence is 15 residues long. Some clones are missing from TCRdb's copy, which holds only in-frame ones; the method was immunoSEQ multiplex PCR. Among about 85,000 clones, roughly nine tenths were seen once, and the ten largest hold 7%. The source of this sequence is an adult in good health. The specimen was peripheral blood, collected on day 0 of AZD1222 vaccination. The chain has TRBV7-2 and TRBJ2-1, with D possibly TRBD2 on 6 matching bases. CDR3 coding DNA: TGTGCCAGCAGCTTCGACGGGAGCTCCTACAATGAGCAGTTCTTC. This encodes CASSFDGSSYNEQFF.